This TCR beta chain was profiled in a study of T cell responses to AZD1222 COVID-19 vaccine. General study points: Females made up more of the donors, who were largely white British, and clonal diversity may have come out too low. An increase in Spike-specific TCR breadth and depth was observed after two AZD1222 doses. Baseline testing showed seropositivity in only a handful of AZD1222 recipients. Sampling that yielded the repertoires occurred only after the peak T cell response.

In regard to this clone: The antigen is unknown.

Assay: immunoSEQ multiplex PCR; the TCRdb copy retains only in-frame clones and omits some. The table has about 120,000 clones, about 90% seen once. Trimming removed 0 bases from V and 5 bases from J; junction bases left unmatched: 7. The germline gives CDR1 SGHDT, CDR2 YYEEEE. The CDR3 has 15 amino acids. The chain is built from TRBV5-6 and TRBJ2-5; 7 nucleotides agree with TRBD1. Material: peripheral blood, obtained 28 days after the second AZD1222 dose. This TCR was sampled from an adult who received the AZD1222 COVID-19 vaccine. The DNA for the CDR3 is TGTGCCAGCAGCTTGGTACAGGGGTTGACCGAGACCCAGTACTTC. Protein product: CASSLVQGLTETQYF. The variable domain in full, with the rest retrieved from reference TRBV5-6 and TRBJ2-5, is DAGVTQSPTHLIKTRGQQVTLRCSPKSGHDTVSWYQQALGQGPQFIFQYYEEEERQRGNFPDRFSGHQFPNYSSELNVNALLLGDSALYLCASSLVQGLTETQYFGPGTRLLVL.